The entry below gives a single T cell receptor (beta chain) sequence along with its context. Healthy adults negative for HIV, lacking recent acute infections or vaccinations, served as donors. Authors' processing steps: Sequence data from immunoSEQ were junction-only and lacked quality scores; consequently, filtering differed. TCRdb's copy holds only in-frame clones and misses some; the assay was immunoSEQ multiplex PCR. The V and J calls and clone size come from that table; D and trimming were worked out from the DNA. The sample lists 2 million to 2.5 million clones; around 92% were seen once. Germline V lookup: CDR1 LNHNV, CDR2 YYDKDF (reference sequence). The CDR3 is made up of 17 amino acids. J gave up 2 bases and V 4 bases, and 13 bases lay outside the gene matches. The data were taken from a study of shared clonotypes between healthy human individuals.

The sample taken for sequencing was naive CD4+ T cells from PBMCs. Regarding subset: CD45RA+ positively selected. The chain links TRBV15 to TRBJ2-7; 8 positions match TRBD1. The receptor comes from a man between 18 and 35 years old in good health. Some clones in this sample may be carry-over from other donors' samples. The CDR3 sequence is CATSTPPGTGFPYEQYF. The CDR3 DNA sequence: TGTGCCACCAGCACACCCCCCGGGACAGGCTTTCCCTACGAGCAGTACTTC.